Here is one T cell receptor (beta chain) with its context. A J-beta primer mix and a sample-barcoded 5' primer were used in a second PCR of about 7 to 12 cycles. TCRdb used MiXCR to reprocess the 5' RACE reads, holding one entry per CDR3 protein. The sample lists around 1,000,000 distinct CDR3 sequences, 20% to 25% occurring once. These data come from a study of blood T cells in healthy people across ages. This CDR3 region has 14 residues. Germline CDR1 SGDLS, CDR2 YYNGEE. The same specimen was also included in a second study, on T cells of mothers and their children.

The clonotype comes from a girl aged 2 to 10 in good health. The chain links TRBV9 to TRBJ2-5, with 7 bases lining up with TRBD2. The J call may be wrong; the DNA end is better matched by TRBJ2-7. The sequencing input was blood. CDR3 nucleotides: TGTGCCAGCAGCCCCGGGGGGATGGTAACCGAGCAGTACTTC. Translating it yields CASSPGGMVTEQYF.